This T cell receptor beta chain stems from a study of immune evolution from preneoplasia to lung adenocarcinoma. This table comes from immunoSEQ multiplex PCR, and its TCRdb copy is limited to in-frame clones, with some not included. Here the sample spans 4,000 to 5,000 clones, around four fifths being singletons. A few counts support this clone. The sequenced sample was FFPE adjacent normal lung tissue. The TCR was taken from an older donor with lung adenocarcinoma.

The CDR3 here is CASNNYNEQFF. CDR3 bases: TGTGCCAGCAACAACTACAATGAGCAGTTCTTC. This sequence joins TRBV6-1 and TRBJ2-1; D is ambiguous. Germline CDR1 and CDR2: MNHNS and SASEGT. Between the trimmed V and J ends, which lost 7 bases and 3 bases, there was a span of 4 bases. This CDR3 comprises 11 residues.